What follows are 29 T cell receptor beta chains derived from one specimen sequenced in a study of T cell repertoires in cytomegalovirus infection. TCRdb re-derived calls from the reads in MiXCR, one entry per CDR3 protein. Seen here are some 300,000 distinct CDR3 sequences, roughly a tenth observed once, and the top ten hold 2.5%. Sequenced: PBMCs. The receptor set was obtained from a human donor in good health (CMV status not recorded). Some clones in this sample may be carry-over from other donors' samples.

CDR3 nucleotide sequence: TGTGCCAGCTCCCAAGGGACAGAGCCGTATGGCTACACCTTC. Translated, it gives CASSQGTEPYGYTF. The V and J genes are TRBV18 and TRBJ1-2; 7 bases align to TRBD1. The germline V gene encodes CDR1 KGHSH and CDR2 LQKENI. The CDR3 spans 14 residues. J was trimmed by 5 bases and V by 6 bases; bases with no gene match: 9.

This clonotype was recorded many times. The genes are TRBV20-1 and TRBJ2-1; no definite D call. The germline CDR1 and CDR2 sequences are DFQATT and SNEGSKA (reference sequence). Deletions cut 4 bases from V and 8 bases from J, with 18 bases between. This CDR3 comprises 14 residues. The CDR3 protein is CSAISLLGNDEQFF. The CDR3 region has the DNA TGCAGTGCTATTAGCCTCTTGGGGAACGATGAGCAGTTCTTC.

This clonotype was recorded only once. Mismatch with germline at one junction end may stem from a read error. This chain links TRBV10-3 with TRBJ2-1; D may match TRBD1 or TRBD2 (5 bases each). The CDR3 has 14 amino acids. Germline V lookup: CDR1 ENHRY, CDR2 SYGVKD. This chain's CDR3 is CAISEGGTYIEQFF. CDR3 coding DNA: TGTGCCATCAGTGAGGGGGGAACGTACATTGAGCAGTTCTTC.

This clonotype was observed at least ten times. The gene calls are TRBV7-2 and TRBJ2-3, with 8 bases identical to TRBD1. The ends lost 6 bases at V and 5 bases at J; junction bases unmatched: 7. This CDR3 contains 14 residues. Germline CDR1 SGHTA, CDR2 FQGNSA. For the CDR3, the DNA is TGTGCCAGCAGGCAGGGGGCGCGGCGAGATACGCAGTATTTT. Translating it yields CASRQGARRDTQYF.

The rearrangement joins TRBV7-3 to TRBJ2-7; 8 bases fit TRBD1. Germline V gives CDR1 SGHTA, CDR2 FQGTGA. The CDR3 is made up of 16 amino acids. Trimming at V came to 5 bases and at J to 5 bases, leaving 14 bases not matched to a gene. CDR3 region: CASSPRGRRNLDEQYV. The CDR3, as DNA: TGTGCCAGCAGCCCCAGGGGGCGCAGGAATTTGGACGAGCAGTACGTC.

The chain is built from TRBV20-1 and TRBJ2-7; TRBD1 matches at 10 bases. Germline V gene sequence: CDR1 DFQATT, CDR2 SNEGSKA (reference sequence). With V trimmed by 6 bases and J by 3 bases, 5 bases remained unmatched. The CDR3 has 13 amino acids. CDR3 nucleotides: TGCAGTGCCACCGGGACAGGGGTCTACGAGCAGTACGTC. Protein product: CSATGTGVYEQYV.

The chain combines TRBV6-2 or TRBV6-3 with TRBJ1-5; D is perhaps TRBD1 (5 bases). The germline V gene has CDR1 MNHEY and CDR2 SVGEGT. V was shortened by 8 bases and J by 4 bases, with 6 bases between the two germline ends. CDR3 length: 11 residues. CDR3 sequence (DNA): TGTGCCAGCGGGACGAATCAGCCCCAGCATTTT. Its protein is CASGTNQPQHF.

This clonotype was detected ten times or more. V is TRBV2 and J is TRBJ2-7; 8 bases are shared with TRBD2. This CDR3 has 13 amino acids. After removal of 6 bases from V and 7 bases from J, the junction contained 8 bases not matched to a gene. The V gene's germline CDR1 is SNHLY and CDR2 FYNNEI. This CDR3 reads CASRKTSGGEQYF. For the CDR3, the DNA is TGTGCCAGCAGAAAAACTTCGGGGGGGGAGCAGTACTTC. The full variable domain, in which reference TRBV2 and TRBJ2-7 provide the parts outside the CDR3, is EPEVTQTPSHQVTQMGQEVILRCVPISNHLYFYWYRQILGQKVEFLVSFYNNEISEKSEIFDDQFSVERPDGSNFTLKIRSTKLEDSAMYFCASRKTSGGEQYFGPGTRLTVT.

V is TRBV5-4 and J is TRBJ2-7; 7 positions agree with TRBD1. The CDR3 extends over 12 amino acids. Trimming took 4 bases from V and 7 from J; bases not matched to a gene: 5. CDR1 and CDR2 from the germline V gene are SGHNT and YYREEE (reference sequence). CDR3 sequence: CASSLQGREQYF. The DNA of the CDR3 is TGTGCCAGCAGCCTACAGGGGAGAGAGCAGTACTTC. The complete variable domain, with remaining parts taken from reference TRBV5-4 and TRBJ2-7, reads ETGVTQSPTHLIKTRGQQVTLRCSSQSGHNTVSWYQQALGQGPQFIFQYYREEENGRGNFPPRFSGLQFPNYSSELNVNALELDDSALYLCASSLQGREQYFGPGTRLTVT.

This clonotype was counted ten times or more. The chain combines TRBV28 with TRBJ2-6; TRBD2 is a possible D gene (7 bases). This CDR3 comprises 19 residues. Looked up from germline, CDR1 is MDHEN and CDR2 is SYDVKM. V lost 4 bases and J 0 bases, leaving 19 bases between the germline ends. The chain's CDR3 is CASSSLGGGGNSGANVLTF. In DNA, the CDR3 is TGTGCCAGCAGTTCACTCGGAGGGGGGGGGAACTCTGGGGCCAACGTCCTGACTTTC.

The sample holds many counts of this clonotype. The J gene is TRBJ1-1, the V gene TRBV5-1; a weak D match, TRBD1 (5 bases). Germline-derived CDR1 and CDR2 are SGHRS and YFSETQ. The CDR3 consists of 14 residues. V lost 4 bases and J 7 bases, leaving 17 bases between the germline ends. The CDR3 here is CASSPQEGRGEAFF. CDR3 coding DNA: TGCGCCAGCAGCCCCCAGGAGGGGAGGGGTGAAGCTTTCTTT.

This clonotype was recorded many times. V usage is TRBV7-2 and J usage is TRBJ1-1; possible D gene TRBD1, 6 bases. Germline V gives CDR1 SGHTA, CDR2 FQGNSA. The CDR3 runs 16 residues. V lost 5 bases and J lost 5, with 21 bases in between. The CDR3 loop reads CASSEQGMGIKTEAFF. The CDR3, as DNA: TGTGCCAGCAGCGAACAGGGAATGGGTATAAAGACTGAAGCTTTCTTT.

This chain links TRBV6-2 or TRBV6-3 with TRBJ2-5, with 7 bases fitting TRBD1. Germline V lookup: CDR1 MNHEY, CDR2 SVGEGT. The J segment lost 5 bases and the V segment lost 2 bases, leaving 14 bases of the junction unmatched. This CDR3 has 17 residues. In nucleotides, the CDR3 is TGTGCCAGCAGTTACGGACCCCGGACAGGCCGGAGGGAGACCCAGTACTTC. It codes for CASSYGPRTGRRETQYF.

The chain is built from TRBV20-1 and TRBJ2-5; D gene ambiguous. Per the germline V gene, CDR1 is DFQATT and CDR2 is SNEGSKA (reference sequence). Between the trimmed V and J ends, which lost 6 bases and 5 bases, there was a span of 16 bases. This CDR3 comprises 13 residues. CDR3 DNA: TGCAGTGCCAGACCCGGGCCCCAGGAGACCCAGTACTTC. Its protein is CSARPGPQETQYF.

This chain links TRBV6-5 with TRBJ1-2; tentative D call: TRBD1 (5 bases). The germline CDR1 and CDR2 sequences are MNHEY and SVGAGI. Between the trimmed V and J ends, which lost 2 bases and 0 bases, there was a span of 16 bases. The CDR3 length is 17 residues. The CDR3 DNA is TGTGCCAGCAGTTACAGCACCACGGGGGGTGCTAACTATGGCTACACCTTC. The encoded protein is CASSYSTTGGANYGYTF.

This clonotype was observed many times. The gene calls are TRBV7-2 and TRBJ1-2; no reliable D call. Germline V CDR1 and CDR2: SGHTA, FQGNSA. The CDR3 loop spans 18 amino acids. V shed 2 bases and J shed 0 bases, with 19 bases lying between them. The CDR3 region is CASSLNPAQLPANYGYTF. The CDR3 bases are TGTGCCAGCAGCTTAAACCCCGCACAACTCCCAGCTAACTATGGCTACACCTTC.

This clonotype showed up many times. The gene calls are TRBV7-9 and TRBJ2-6, with 8 bases matching TRBD1. Germline values: CDR1 SEHNR, CDR2 FQNEAQ (reference sequence). CDR3 length equals 17 residues. V lost 7 bases to trimming and J lost 0 bases; unmatched junction nucleotides: 8. CDR3 nucleotides: TGTGCCAGCAATTGGGGGACAGGAAACTCTGGGGCCAACGTCCTGACTTTC. It is translated as CASNWGTGNSGANVLTF.

In this sample, this clonotype turned up many times. This chain uses TRBV20-1 with TRBJ2-7, with TRBD1 identical over 7 bases. Germline CDR1 DFQATT, CDR2 SNEGSKA (reference sequence). The CDR3 contains 11 residues. J was trimmed by 5 bases and V by 2 bases; bases with no gene match: 0. CDR3 coding DNA: TGCAGTGCTAGACAGGGGGACGAGCAGTACGTC. The encoded protein is CSARQGDEQYV.

The table lists this clonotype with many counts. The chain uses TRBV7-2 and TRBJ1-3; 7 bases map to TRBD1. The V gene end was trimmed by 6 bases and the J gene end by 5 bases; junction bases not matched to a gene: 7. The CDR3 sequence is 14 residues long. CDR1 and CDR2 (germline): SGHTA, FQGNSA. CDR3 nucleotide sequence: TGTGCCAGCAGTTCACGACAGGGCCGAAACACCATATATTTT. Encoded protein: CASSSRQGRNTIYF.

The sample holds a few counts of this clonotype. This rearrangement joins TRBV7-9 to TRBJ2-6; a weak D match, TRBD1 (6 bases). The germline CDR1 and CDR2 sequences are SEHNR and FQNEAQ (reference sequence). The germline V and J ends were trimmed by 7 bases and 4 bases, with 17 bases remaining between them. There are 16 residues in the CDR3. CDR3 amino acids: CASIERDTSGANVLTF. The CDR3 nucleotides read TGTGCCAGCATCGAAAGGGACACCTCCGGGGCCAACGTCCTGACTTTC.

Note on this clonotype: A single base separates this from a much larger clone, so it may be a read error. The chain recombines TRBV28 with TRBJ2-7; unclear D gene. The CDR3 is made up of 11 amino acids. The germline V gene encodes CDR1 MDHEN and CDR2 SYDVKM. CDR3 sequence: CATSGSYERYV. The CDR3 DNA reads TGTGCCACCAGTGGCTCCTACGAGCGGTACGTC.

The sample holds many counts of this clonotype. The chain joins TRBV7-9 to TRBJ1-2; no clear D. The CDR3 contains 11 residues. Deletions cut 7 bases from V and 3 bases from J, with 6 bases between. Germline V gene lookup returns CDR1 SEHNR and CDR2 FQNEAQ (reference sequence). The CDR3 DNA is TGTGCCAGCACGCCAGACTATGGCTACACCTTC. As protein: CASTPDYGYTF.

This clonotype was observed many times. The rearrangement links TRBV6-2 or TRBV6-3 to TRBJ2-5, with D possibly matching TRBD1 (8 bases). Per germline, CDR1 MNHEY and CDR2 SVGEGT. V dropped 5 bases and J dropped 5 bases, with 21 bases sitting between them. The CDR3 covers 16 residues. In DNA form, the CDR3 reads TGTGCCAGCAGTGCCCGGACAGGGAGGGAGCGGGAGACCCAGTACTTC. Its protein product is CASSARTGRERETQYF.

At least ten counts were recorded for this clonotype. The chain has TRBV28 and TRBJ2-7; a weak D match, TRBD1 (6 bases). V was clipped by 3 bases and J by 0 bases, with 12 bases between them. CDR3 size: 15 residues. CDR1 and CDR2 (germline): MDHEN, SYDVKM. The CDR3 loop is CASSFRQGHSYEQYV. In DNA, the CDR3 is TGTGCCAGCAGTTTTAGGCAGGGGCACTCCTACGAGCAGTACGTC.

V gene TRBV5-1 combines with J gene TRBJ2-1; no firm D call. This CDR3 has 15 amino acids. Germline V gene data show CDR1 as SGHRS and CDR2 as YFSETQ. Trimming removed 4 bases from V and 7 bases from J, with 18 bases in between. Written as DNA, the CDR3 is TGCGCCAGCAGCGGCTTCGTCACCGCGAGGAATGAGCAGTTCTTC. Translated: CASSGFVTARNEQFF.

The sample holds one count of this clonotype. V and J are TRBV9 and TRBJ2-4; D unresolved. The CDR3 has 14 amino acids. The V end was cut by 4 bases, the J end by 0 bases, with 8 bases between. Germline V gene lookup returns CDR1 SGDLS and CDR2 YYNGEE. CDR3 residues: CASSPPLAKNIQYF. In DNA, the CDR3 is TGTGCCAGCAGCCCCCCCTTAGCCAAAAACATTCAGTACTTC.

The sample holds many counts of this clonotype. The chain has TRBV7-2 and TRBJ2-2; D is uncertain. The germline CDR1 and CDR2 sequences are SGHTA and FQGNSA. The CDR3 sequence is 15 residues long. V lost 2 bases to trimming and J lost 2 bases, with 9 bases between them. The DNA of the CDR3 is TGTGCCAGCAGCTTATCCCAAATTAACACCGGGGAGCTGTTTTTT. Protein: CASSLSQINTGELFF.

This sequence joins TRBV20-1 and TRBJ2-2; D gene uncertain. The CDR3 is made up of 14 amino acids. Trimming removed 1 base from V and 8 bases from J, with 14 bases in between. Germline CDR1 reads DFQATT; CDR2 reads SNEGSKA (reference sequence). The CDR3 here is CSARVPPQVGELFF. The CDR3 bases are TGCAGTGCTAGAGTTCCTCCACAAGTGGGGGAGCTGTTTTTT.

This clonotype was detected ten times or more. V is TRBV6-2 or TRBV6-3 and J is TRBJ1-2; no firm D call. Germline V gene lookup returns CDR1 MNHEY and CDR2 SVGEGT. V shed 6 bases and J shed 0 bases, with 23 bases lying between them. This CDR3 contains 18 residues. CDR3 in DNA: TGTGCCAGCAGCACCTTGGGTCTTTTCCGGTGGGCTAACTATGGCTACACCTTC. Translation gives CASSTLGLFRWANYGYTF.